Sequencing of this T cell receptor (beta chain) was carried out in a study of response to subunit inactivated influenza vaccine. Overall study findings and caveats: That few new T cells are recruited by each seasonal influenza vaccination was the authors' suggestion.

TCRdb used MiXCR to reprocess the RT-PCR reads, holding one entry per CDR3 protein. Here the sample spans around 520,000 distinct CDR3 sequences, roughly 25% being singletons. This clonotype was detected ten times or more. Its specificity is not known. There are 17 residues in the CDR3. V was pared by 5 bases and J by 0 bases, with 8 bases of the junction left unmatched. The germline V gene encodes CDR1 SGHKS and CDR2 YYEKEE (reference sequence). V usage is TRBV5-5 and J usage is TRBJ2-2; 9 nucleotides align to TRBD2. This clonotype originated in a man aged 45-60 years who received an inactivated influenza vaccine. The sample consisted of CD4+ T cells sorted from PBMCs, taken 5 days after vaccination. The CDR3, as DNA: TGTGCCAGCAGTACAGCTCCTAGCGGGACGAACACCGGGGAGCTGTTTTTT. Translating gives CASSTAPSGTNTGELFF.